One sample yielded the 30 T cell receptor beta chains listed below, sequenced in a study of shared clonotypes between healthy human individuals (TCRdb year 2020). Libraries were constructed by the immunoSEQ multiplex PCR assay. In its TCRdb copy, this immuneACCESS table keeps in-frame sequences only and misses some clones. Where compared with another copy, unresolved V genes explain less than half of these, and the others have no known cause. This sample is represented by more than 850,000 clones; 75% to 80% of them were singletons. About 0.52% of the sample lies in the top ten. Sequencing was carried out using memory CD4+ T cells from PBMCs. Explained via the paper, the cell subset or site label denotes: CD45RA-negative fraction. All receptors derive from a man between 18 and 35 years old in good health. Some clones in this sample may be carry-over from other donors' samples.

About this clone itself: This CDR3 is also generated by other DNA sequences in the sample. The rearrangement links TRBV4-2 to TRBJ1-1; 9 positions agree with TRBD1. V lost 3 bases to trimming and J lost 5 bases; unmatched junction nucleotides: 1. CDR3 length: 13 residues. Germline V gene lookup returns CDR1 LGHNA and CDR2 YNFKEQ. CDR3 protein: CASSQDRGTEAFF. CDR3 coding DNA: TGTGCCAGCAGCCAGGACAGGGGTACTGAAGCTTTCTTT.

V is TRBV6-6 and J is TRBJ1-3, with TRBD1 matching over 12 bases. Germline loops: CDR1 MNHNY, CDR2 SVGAGI (reference sequence). The CDR3 covers 16 residues. The trim removed 6 bases at V and 0 bases at J, leaving 3 bases unmatched. The CDR3 coding sequence is TGTGCCAGCAGCAGGGACAGGGGGCTCTCTGGAAACACCATATATTTT. Its translation is CASSRDRGLSGNTIYF.

In its sample, this clone was seen once. CDR3 region: CASSFGRFLDEQYF. As DNA, the CDR3 is TGTGCCAGCAGCTTCGGGCGATTTCTCGACGAGCAGTACTTC. V usage is TRBV5-4 and J usage is TRBJ2-7; D uncertain. CDR3 length: 14 amino acids. V was pared by 2 bases and J by 5 bases, with 14 bases between. The V gene's germline CDR1 is SGHNT and CDR2 YYREEE (reference sequence).

This chain connects TRBV18 to TRBJ1-1; TRBD1 agrees at 7 bases. From germline, CDR1 is KGHSH and CDR2 LQKENI. The CDR3 loop spans 13 amino acids. Losses at the gene ends were 5 bases for V and 8 bases for J; bases not matched to a gene: 8. CDR3 sequence reads: CASSGQANGEAFF. CDR3 bases: TGTGCCAGCTCAGGACAGGCCAACGGAGAAGCTTTCTTT.

This clone was picked up one time. The rearrangement uses TRBV6-1 and TRBJ2-7, with TRBD2 matching 7 bases. The V gene end was trimmed by 6 bases and the J gene end by 0 bases; junction bases not matched to a gene: 8. The CDR3 length is 15 residues. Germline CDR1 MNHNS, CDR2 SASEGT. The CDR3 here is CASRDPGGSSYEQYF. The CDR3, as DNA: TGTGCCAGCAGAGACCCGGGGGGAAGCTCCTACGAGCAGTACTTC.

The rearrangement uses TRBV19 and TRBJ2-2; 7 nucleotides line up with TRBD1. CDR1 is LNHDA and CDR2 is SQIVND in the germline V gene (reference sequence). The CDR3 has 18 amino acids. V gave up 3 bases and J gave up 5 bases; unmatched junction bases: 15. CDR3: CASSIPPLGQRWTGELFF. As DNA, the CDR3 is TGTGCCAGTAGTATTCCCCCCCTGGGACAGAGGTGGACCGGGGAGCTGTTTTTT. Full variable domain (missing parts from reference TRBV19 and TRBJ2-2): DGGITQSPKYLFRKEGQNVTLSCEQNLNHDAMYWYRQDPGQGLRLIYYSQIVNDFQKGDIAEGYSVSREKKESFPLTVTSAQKNPTAFYLCASSIPPLGQRWTGELFFGEGSRLTVL.

The chain employs TRBV6-1 and TRBJ1-1; D may be TRBD1 (6 bases). The length of the CDR3 is 13 residues. Per the germline V gene, CDR1 is MNHNS and CDR2 is SASEGT. Trimming left V 11 bases short and J 1 base short, with 14 bases between. CDR3 amino acids: CAGGFSENTEAFF. CDR3 DNA: TGTGCCGGGGGCTTTTCGGAGAACACTGAAGCTTTCTTT.

The chain is built from TRBV5-4 and TRBJ2-1; 8 bases are a match to TRBD2. Germline V CDR1 and CDR2: SGHNT, YYREEE (reference sequence). The CDR3 extends over 16 amino acids. With V trimmed by 2 bases and J by 5 bases, 9 bases remained unmatched. CDR3 protein: CASSFGGRSTHNEQFF. Here the CDR3 DNA reads TGTGCCAGCAGCTTCGGCGGGAGGTCAACGCACAATGAGCAGTTCTTC.

This clone was seen only a few times. The chain employs TRBV10-2 and TRBJ2-1; 10 positions match TRBD2. The V gene's germline CDR1 is WSHSY and CDR2 SAAADI. The CDR3 is 14 amino acids. Trimming at V came to 6 bases and at J to 6 bases, leaving 5 bases not matched to a gene. In DNA, the CDR3 is TGCGCCAGCAGCCCGGGACTAGCGATCAATGAGCAGTTCTTC. Encoded protein: CASSPGLAINEQFF.

This clone was seen only a few times. The chain couples TRBV7-2 to TRBJ2-7; 7 positions agree with TRBD1. J was trimmed by 6 bases and V by 5 bases; bases with no gene match: 7. The CDR3 consists of 13 residues. Germline CDR1 reads SGHTA; CDR2 reads FQGNSA. The CDR3 coding sequence is TGTGCCAGCAGCCAAGGGGGCCCCCGCGAGCAGTACTTC. It yields the protein CASSQGGPREQYF.

Notes on this clone: Different DNA sequences within this sample yield the same CDR3. The chain has TRBV28 and TRBJ1-1; D unresolved. Trimming pared 4 bases from V and 0 bases from J, leaving 9 bases between. The CDR3 totals 14 residues. The germline gives CDR1 MDHEN, CDR2 SYDVKM. DNA of the CDR3: TGTGCCAGCAGTTCAATTGGTCTGAACACTGAAGCTTTCTTT. It is translated as CASSSIGLNTEAFF.

With respect to this clone: This sequence may be a read error, since a much larger clone differs from it by one base. Other nucleotide sequences from this sample produce the same CDR3. The V call is TRBV7-3, the J call TRBJ2-3, with TRBD2 as a possible D gene (6 bases). The CDR3 extends over 12 amino acids. The V gene's germline CDR1 is SGHTA and CDR2 FQGTGA. Between the trimmed V and J ends, which lost 4 bases and 4 bases, there was a span of 6 bases. CDR3 residues: CASSWGADTQYF. The CDR3 DNA is TGTGCCAGCAGCTGGGGGGCAGATACGCAGTATTTT.

This chain joins TRBV5-1 and TRBJ2-2; 7 nucleotides align to TRBD1. V was clipped by 4 bases and J by 5 bases; unmatched bases: 8. Per the germline V gene, CDR1 is SGHRS and CDR2 is YFSETQ. The CDR3 has 15 amino acids. Here the CDR3 DNA reads TGCGCCAGCAGCCCCTCGACAGGGCCGACCGGGGAGCTGTTTTTT. Translated: CASSPSTGPTGELFF.

The table lists this clone with a few counts. This rearrangement joins TRBV6-1 to TRBJ1-1; the match to TRBD1 covers 10 bases. The CDR3 contains 14 residues. Germline V lookup: CDR1 MNHNS, CDR2 SASEGT. The V segment lost 6 bases and the J segment 5 bases; nucleotides outside the gene matches: 6. For the CDR3, the DNA is TGTGCCAGCAGCAAAGGACAGGGGGGGACTGAAGCTTTCTTT. Residues: CASSKGQGGTEAFF.

V is TRBV14 and J is TRBJ2-5; D gene ambiguous. In germline, CDR1 is SGHDN, CDR2 FVKESK. The CDR3 loop spans 13 amino acids. Deletions cut 4 bases from V and 0 bases from J, with 6 bases between. In DNA, the CDR3 is TGTGCCAGCAGCCCAAGGGACCAAGAGACCCAGTACTTC. Translation: CASSPRDQETQYF.

The chain couples TRBV6-8 to TRBJ2-5; tentative D call: TRBD1 (6 bases). Trimming took off 6 bases at V and 5 bases at J, with 28 bases between the two ends. This CDR3 comprises 18 residues. Germline CDR1 is MNHGY and CDR2 is SAAAGT. CDR3 protein: CASSQAVQGWLLEETQYF. The CDR3 bases are TGTGCCAGCAGCCAAGCTGTGCAGGGGTGGTTGTTGGAGGAGACCCAGTACTTC.

The J gene is TRBJ2-7, the V gene TRBV4-2; D gene uncertain. Per germline, CDR1 LGHNA and CDR2 YNFKEQ. This CDR3 contains 12 residues. V shed 3 bases and J shed 6 bases, with 9 bases lying between them. The CDR3 sequence: CASSHETGEQYF. The CDR3 DNA sequence: TGTGCCAGCAGCCATGAAACGGGCGAGCAGTACTTC.

The chain combines TRBV6-6 with TRBJ1-4; D is uncertain. Trimming took off 6 bases at V and 0 bases at J, with 11 bases between the two ends. The V gene's germline CDR1 is MNHNY and CDR2 SVGAGI (reference sequence). The CDR3 length is 15 residues. CDR3 amino acids: CASSSTGSTNEKLFF. The DNA for the CDR3 is TGTGCCAGCAGCTCGACCGGATCAACTAATGAAAAACTGTTTTTT.

The rearrangement uses TRBV21-1 and TRBJ2-7. TRBV21-1 is a known pseudogene. The CDR3 totals 15 residues. The CDR3 loop reads CASSKNRDRAYEQYF. CDR3 in DNA: TGTGCCAGCAGCAAAAATAGGGACCGAGCCTACGAGCAGTACTTC.

At least ten counts were recorded for this clone. This chain uses TRBV7-8 with TRBJ2-2; D may be TRBD2 (6 bases). Germline V gene sequence: CDR1 SGHVS, CDR2 FQNEAQ. The V end was cut by 8 bases, the J end by 6 bases, with 19 bases between. The CDR3 is 15 residues long. The CDR3 here is CASGRSRDFAGELFF. The CDR3 region has the DNA TGTGCCAGCGGTAGGAGCAGGGACTTCGCCGGGGAGCTGTTTTTT.

V gene TRBV4-1 combines with J gene TRBJ2-3, with D maybe TRBD2 (5 bases). The V and J ends lost 0 bases and 6 bases respectively, with 13 bases between them. CDR3 length: 15 residues. Germline V CDR1 and CDR2: MGHRA, YSYEKL. This CDR3 is CASSQDESTGDTQYF. For the CDR3, the DNA is TGCGCCAGCAGCCAAGATGAATCGACGGGGGATACGCAGTATTTT.

J is TRBJ1-5 and V is TRBV11-2, with TRBD1 as a possible D gene (6 bases). Trimming shortened V by 5 bases and J by 4 bases, and 9 bases separated the two germline ends. The CDR3 extends over 13 amino acids. Germline V gene lookup returns CDR1 SGHAT and CDR2 FQNNGV. The CDR3 nucleotides read TGTGCCAGCAGCACGGACAGAAATCAGCCCCAGCATTTT. As protein: CASSTDRNQPQHF.

The V gene is TRBV6-5, the J gene TRBJ2-3; D gene unclear. This CDR3 is 13 amino acids long. V was cut by 6 bases and J by 1 base, with 8 bases left in between. Germline CDR1 and CDR2: MNHEY and SVGAGI. CDR3 residues: CASREVGTDTQYF. CDR3 sequence (DNA): TGTGCCAGCAGAGAGGTTGGCACAGATACGCAGTATTTT.

The chain combines TRBV28 with TRBJ1-2; TRBD1 might be the D (5 bases). With 7 bases removed from V and 6 bases from J, the gap between germline ends came to 15 bases. The germline V gene encodes CDR1 MDHEN and CDR2 SYDVKM. This CDR3 has 13 residues. The CDR3 nucleotides are TGTGCCAGCATCCGGCCAGGGTGGGATGGCTACACCTTC. Translation gives CASIRPGWDGYTF.

The chain recombines TRBV7-2 with TRBJ1-2, with 10 bases matching TRBD1. Germline-derived CDR1 and CDR2 are SGHTA and FQGNSA. The length of the CDR3 is 15 residues. Unmatched junction bases numbered 4, after V lost 4 bases and J lost 2 bases. The CDR3 here is CASSSGTGENYGYTF. In DNA, the CDR3 is TGTGCCAGCAGCTCCGGGACAGGGGAGAACTATGGCTACACCTTC.

This sequence joins TRBV28 and TRBJ1-2; a possible D gene is TRBD1 (5 bases). V lost 8 bases and J 3 bases, leaving 16 bases between the germline ends. Germline values: CDR1 MDHEN, CDR2 SYDVKM. The CDR3 is made up of 14 amino acids. Here the CDR3 DNA reads TGTGCCAGCTGCCCCGGGGGAACCTACTATGGCTACACCTTC. This encodes CASCPGGTYYGYTF.

Notes on this clone: A much larger clone sits a single nucleotide away, making a read error possible. The gene calls are TRBV7-9 and TRBJ2-5; D ambiguous. From germline, CDR1 is SEHNR and CDR2 FQNEAQ (reference sequence). Trimming stripped 0 bases from V and 6 bases from J, with 5 bases between. This CDR3 contains 12 residues. The DNA for the CDR3 is TGTGCCAGCAGCTTAGCGATCAAGACCCAGTACTTC. Its protein is CASSLAIKTQYF.

This chain joins TRBV6-5 and TRBJ2-1; D is perhaps TRBD2 (7 bases). With 7 bases removed from V and 12 bases from J, the gap between germline ends came to 16 bases. The CDR3 runs 12 residues. Germline V gene data show CDR1 as MNHEY and CDR2 as SVGAGI. The CDR3 spells CASTTRGAAQFF. The CDR3 DNA follows: TGTGCCAGCACCACCCGGGGGGCCGCGCAGTTCTTC.

The chain links TRBV15 to TRBJ2-7; no clear D. V dropped 0 bases and J dropped 3 bases, with 6 bases sitting between them. Germline assignment: CDR1 LNHNV and CDR2 YYDKDF (reference sequence). The CDR3 contains 13 residues. The CDR3 nucleotides are TGTGCCACCAGCAGAGAAAAAGGCTACGAGCAGTACTTC. It is translated as CATSREKGYEQYF.

V usage is TRBV28 and J usage is TRBJ2-6, with TRBD1 matching over 9 bases. V lost 6 bases and J lost 4; bases outside the gene matches: 4. CDR1 is MDHEN and CDR2 is SYDVKM in the germline V gene. The CDR3 has 15 residues. The CDR3 DNA follows: TGTGCCAGCAGACAGGGGGCCGCCGGGGCCAACGTCCTGACTTTC. It translates to CASRQGAAGANVLTF. The complete variable domain, with remaining parts taken from reference TRBV28 and TRBJ2-6, reads DVKVTQSSRYLVKRTGEKVFLECVQDMDHENMFWYRQDPGLGLRLIYFSYDVKMKEKGDIPEGYSVSREKKERFSLILESASTNQTSMYLCASRQGAAGANVLTFGAGSRLTVL.